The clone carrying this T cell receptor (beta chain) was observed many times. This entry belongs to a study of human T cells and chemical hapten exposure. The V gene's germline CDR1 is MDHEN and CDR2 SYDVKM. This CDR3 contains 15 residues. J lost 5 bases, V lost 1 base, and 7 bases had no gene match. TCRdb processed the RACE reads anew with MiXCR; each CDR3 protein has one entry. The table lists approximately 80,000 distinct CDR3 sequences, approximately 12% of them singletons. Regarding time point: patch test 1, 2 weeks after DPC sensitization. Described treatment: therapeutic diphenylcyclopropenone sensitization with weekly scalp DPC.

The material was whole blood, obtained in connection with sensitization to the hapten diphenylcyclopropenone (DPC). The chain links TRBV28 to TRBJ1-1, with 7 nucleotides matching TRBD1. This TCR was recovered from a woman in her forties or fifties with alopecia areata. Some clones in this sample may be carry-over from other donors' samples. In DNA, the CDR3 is TGTGCCAGCAGTTTATTAACAGGGGCGAAGACTGAAGCTTTCTTT. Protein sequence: CASSLLTGAKTEAFF.